The subject of this entry is one TCR beta chain. This sample stems from a study of blood T cell repertoires in COVID-19. The repertoire was sequenced with immunoSEQ multiplex PCR; TCRdb's copy has only in-frame clones and lacks some. The sample lists a few hundred thousand clones; around 82% were seen once. The CDR3 totals 15 residues. V shed 2 bases, J shed 3 bases, and the junction held 3 bases outside the gene matches. The germline CDR1 and CDR2 sequences are MDHEN and SYDVKM. The clonotype was recovered from a woman aged 18-29 years with acute or convalescent COVID-19. The chain combines TRBV28 with TRBJ2-1; TRBD2 aligns across 8 bases. The sample taken for sequencing was peripheral blood. The CDR3 nucleotides read TGTGCCAGCAGTTTAGGACTAGCCCTCTACAATGAGCAGTTCTTC. This sequence encodes CASSLGLALYNEQFF.